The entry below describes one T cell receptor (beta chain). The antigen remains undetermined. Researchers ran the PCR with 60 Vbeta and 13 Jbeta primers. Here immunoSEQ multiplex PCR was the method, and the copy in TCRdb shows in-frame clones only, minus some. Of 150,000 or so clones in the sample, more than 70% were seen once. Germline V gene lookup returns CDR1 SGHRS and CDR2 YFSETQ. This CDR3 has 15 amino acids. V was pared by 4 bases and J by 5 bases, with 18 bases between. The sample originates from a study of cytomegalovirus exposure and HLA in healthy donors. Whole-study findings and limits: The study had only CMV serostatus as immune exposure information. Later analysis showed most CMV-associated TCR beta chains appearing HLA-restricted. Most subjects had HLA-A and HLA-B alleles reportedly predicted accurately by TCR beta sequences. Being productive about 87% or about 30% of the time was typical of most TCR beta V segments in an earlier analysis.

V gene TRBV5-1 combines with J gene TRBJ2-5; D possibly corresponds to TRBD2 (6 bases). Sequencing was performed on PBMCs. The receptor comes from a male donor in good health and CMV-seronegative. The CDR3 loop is CASSPRTGRGETQYF. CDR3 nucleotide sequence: TGCGCCAGCAGCCCACGGACCGGGCGGGGTGAGACCCAGTACTTC.